The 24 T cell receptor beta chains given below trace back to one sample, sequenced in a study of blood T cell repertoires in COVID-19. Clones were sequenced by immunoSEQ multiplex PCR, and TCRdb holds only the in-frame ones, with some missing. The table includes 45,000 or so clones, about nine tenths detected once. The sequenced sample consisted of peripheral blood. Receptors were obtained from a woman older than 75 in a cohort sampled during active or convalescent COVID-19.

The V and J genes are TRBV28 and TRBJ2-1; D uncertain. The CDR3 spans 11 residues. Trimming removed 6 bases at V and 8 bases at J, with 8 bases between. Looked up from germline, CDR1 is MDHEN and CDR2 is SYDVKM. CDR3 region: CASSPSDEQFF. CDR3 nucleotide sequence: TGTGCCAGCAGCCCTTCGGATGAGCAGTTCTTC.

The chain couples TRBV3-1 (or the pseudogene TRBV3-2) to TRBJ2-7; 12 bases agree with TRBD2. CDR1 and CDR2 from the germline V gene are LGHDT and YNNKEL (reference sequence). The CDR3 has 14 amino acids. Trimming at V came to 4 bases and at J to 7 bases, leaving 5 bases not matched to a gene. The CDR3 here is CASSRLAGESEQYF. The CDR3 DNA reads as TGTGCCAGCAGCCGACTAGCGGGAGAATCTGAGCAGTACTTC.

The V gene is TRBV11-2, the J gene TRBJ2-2; 8 nucleotides align to TRBD1. This CDR3 has 15 amino acids. In germline, CDR1 is SGHAT, CDR2 FQNNGV. J was trimmed by 8 bases and V by 5 bases; bases with no gene match: 10. The CDR3 DNA sequence: TGTGCCAGCAGCCCAGGACAGGGTACCCCGGGGGAGCTGTTTTTT. It encodes CASSPGQGTPGELFF.

CDR3 sequence: CASGSPTLAGGSSYEQYF. The CDR3 DNA sequence: TGTGCTAGTGGTTCGCCTACTCTAGCGGGGGGAAGCTCCTACGAGCAGTACTTC. The chain couples TRBV12-5 to TRBJ2-7, with 11 bases that match TRBD2. Germline V gene lookup returns CDR1 LGHNT and CDR2 FRNRAP. V lost 4 bases, J lost 0 bases, and 11 bases stayed unmatched. The CDR3 is 18 residues long.

V gene TRBV3-1 (or the pseudogene TRBV3-2) combines with J gene TRBJ1-6; D call uncertain. CDR1 is LGHDT, CDR2 YNNKEL, per germline (reference sequence). This CDR3 region has 14 residues. The germline V and J ends were trimmed by 4 bases and 0 bases, with 4 bases remaining between them. The CDR3 DNA is TGTGCCAGCAGCCCCCGCTCCTATAATTCACCCCTCCACTTT. Its translation: CASSPRSYNSPLHF.

The chain combines TRBV10-1 with TRBJ2-3, with 8 bases matching TRBD1. Germline V gene lookup returns CDR1 WNHNN and CDR2 SYGVQD (reference sequence). The CDR3 spans 15 residues. Trimming removed 4 bases from V and 1 base from J; junction bases left unmatched: 4. The CDR3 sequence: CASSGQGARTDTQYF. The CDR3 region has the DNA TGCGCCAGCAGTGGGCAGGGGGCCCGCACAGATACGCAGTATTTT.

This chain links TRBV5-1 with TRBJ2-5; 8 positions agree with TRBD1. Germline CDR1 and CDR2: SGHRS and YFSETQ. CDR3 length equals 16 residues. The junction had 9 bases not matched to a gene; V was cut back by 0 bases and J by 5 bases. CDR3 sequence (DNA): TGCGCCAGCAGCTTGGTCGGACAGGGATGGGGGGAGACCCAGTACTTC. As protein: CASSLVGQGWGETQYF.

This clone has only one observation. V usage is TRBV7-9 and J usage is TRBJ1-2; 8 positions match TRBD1. Germline lookup yields CDR1 SEHNR and CDR2 FQNEAQ (reference sequence). This CDR3 contains 14 residues. The V gene end was trimmed by 4 bases and the J gene end by 7 bases; junction bases not matched to a gene: 8. CDR3: CASSSDRVSGGYTF. The CDR3 DNA reads TGTGCCAGCAGCTCGGACAGGGTGTCTGGTGGCTACACCTTC.

V is TRBV6-4 and J is TRBJ2-2; TRBD2 matches 8 bases. The CDR3 is 15 amino acids. The V gene's germline CDR1 is MRHNA and CDR2 SNTAGT. With 6 bases clipped from V and 6 bases from J, the junction kept 9 bases outside the gene matches. The CDR3 nucleotides are TGTGCCAGCAGCCCCGGGGGGGCGCCCGCCGGGGAGCTGTTTTTT. Its protein is CASSPGGAPAGELFF.

This chain uses TRBV7-2 with TRBJ2-1, with unresolved D. The germline V gene has CDR1 SGHTA and CDR2 FQGNSA. V was pared by 5 bases and J by 0 bases, with 2 bases between. This CDR3 is 12 amino acids long. CDR3 residues: CASSLSYNEQFF. The DNA for the CDR3 is TGTGCCAGCAGCCTCTCCTACAATGAGCAGTTCTTC.

This sequence joins TRBV27 and TRBJ1-6; TRBD1 is a possible D gene (6 bases). The CDR3 runs 15 residues. CDR1 is MNHEY, CDR2 SMNVEV, per germline (reference sequence). V lost 5 bases to trimming and J lost 9 bases, with 17 bases between them. CDR3 sequence (DNA): TGTGCCAGCAGTCCTGACCAGGGGCAAGGTTCACCCCTCCACTTT. Its translation is CASSPDQGQGSPLHF.

The chain combines TRBV2 with TRBJ1-4; perhaps TRBD1 as D (5 bases). V lost 5 bases and J lost 8, with 6 bases in between. This CDR3 is built from 11 residues. Germline CDR1 reads SNHLY; CDR2 reads FYNNEI. The DNA of the CDR3 is TGTGCCAGCAGTCGGACAGAAAAACTGTTTTTT. Translation gives CASSRTEKLFF.

The rearrangement uses TRBV5-1 and TRBJ1-2; D ambiguous. The CDR3 covers 17 residues. Trimming left V 0 bases short and J 1 base short, with 16 bases between. The germline V gene has CDR1 SGHRS and CDR2 YFSETQ. CDR3: CASSLAPREGINYGYTF. CDR3 nucleotides: TGCGCCAGCAGCTTGGCCCCTCGGGAGGGCATTAACTATGGCTACACCTTC.

This chain joins TRBV3-1 (or the pseudogene TRBV3-2) and TRBJ1-1; maybe TRBD1 (5 bases). V was trimmed by 4 bases and J by 6 bases, leaving 15 bases between them. This CDR3 has 14 amino acids. Germline V gene lookup returns CDR1 LGHDT and CDR2 YNNKEL (reference sequence). The CDR3 region is CASSLRDIRAEAFF. The CDR3 DNA reads TGTGCCAGCAGCCTCAGGGATATAAGAGCTGAAGCTTTCTTT.

Points on this clone: Different DNA sequences within this sample yield the same CDR3. The chain joins TRBV29-1 to TRBJ1-3, with no clear D. Trimming shortened V by 6 bases and J by 4 bases, and 7 bases separated the two germline ends. CDR1 is SQVTM and CDR2 is ANQGSEA in the germline V gene. There are 11 residues in the CDR3. CDR3 bases: TGCAGCGTGGGCGTAGGAAACACCATATATTTT. It specifies CSVGVGNTIYF.

V gene TRBV11-1 combines with J gene TRBJ2-7, with TRBD1 matching 8 bases. Germline V CDR1 and CDR2: SGHAT, FQDESV (reference sequence). The V and J ends lost 3 bases and 3 bases, in that order; junction bases with no gene match: 1. The CDR3 covers 13 residues. The CDR3 here is CASSFTGGYEQYF. The CDR3 DNA sequence: TGTGCCAGCAGCTTCACAGGGGGCTACGAGCAGTACTTC.

The CDR3 bases are TGTGCCAGCAGTGAAGGGCGGAATCGATACGAGCAGTACTTC. This codes for CASSEGRNRYEQYF. The chain recombines TRBV6-1 with TRBJ2-7, with D uncertain. Trimming pared 1 base from V and 4 bases from J, leaving 11 bases between. Germline V gene lookup returns CDR1 MNHNS and CDR2 SASEGT. This CDR3 spans 14 amino acids.

This clone appeared once. This chain links TRBV7-8 with TRBJ1-4, with a tentative D call TRBD1 (5 bases). The V end lost 7 bases, the J end lost 7 bases, and 16 bases lay between the germline ends. The germline V gene encodes CDR1 SGHVS and CDR2 FQNEAQ. The CDR3 sequence is 14 residues long. CDR3 sequence (DNA): TGTGCCAGCACCTCCGGGGGACGACCTGAAAAACTGTTTTTT. This codes for CASTSGGRPEKLFF. The whole variable domain, filled in from reference TRBV7-8 and TRBJ1-4, reads GAGVSQSPRYKVAKRGQDVALRCDPISGHVSLFWYQQALGQGPEFLTYFQNEAQLDKSGLPSDRFFAERPEGSVSTLKIQRTQQEDSAVYLCASTSGGRPEKLFFGSGTQLSVL.

CDR3 DNA sequence: TGTGCCAGCAGCTTAGGTCCCCTTGGCTACACCTTC. It yields the protein CASSLGPLGYTF. V is TRBV7-9 and J is TRBJ1-2, with D hard to call. The V end was cut by 1 base, the J end by 7 bases, with 7 bases between. Germline CDR1 SEHNR, CDR2 FQNEAQ (reference sequence). The CDR3 totals 12 residues. Full variable domain (rest looked up from reference TRBV7-9 and TRBJ1-2): DTGVSQNPRHKITKRGQNVTFRCDPISEHNRLYWYRQTLGQGPEFLTYFQNEAQLEKSRLLSDRFSAERPKGSFSTLEIQRTEQGDSAMYLCASSLGPLGYTFGSGTRLTVV.

The chain links TRBV24-1 to TRBJ2-5; tentative D call: TRBD1 (6 bases). Trimming removed 8 bases from V and 2 bases from J, with 8 bases in between. The CDR3 is made up of 12 amino acids. Germline CDR1 is KGHDR and CDR2 is SFDVKD. The CDR3 is CATKGEQETQYF. DNA for the CDR3: TGTGCCACCAAGGGGGAGCAAGAGACCCAGTACTTC.

V and J are TRBV11-2 and TRBJ2-5; 13 positions agree with TRBD2. After removal of 4 bases from V and 5 bases from J, the junction contained 4 bases not matched to a gene. CDR3 length: 15 amino acids. The germline gives CDR1 SGHAT, CDR2 FQNNGV. The CDR3 loop is CASSSTSGGAETQYF. The CDR3 nucleotides are TGTGCCAGCAGCTCCACTAGCGGGGGGGCTGAGACCCAGTACTTC.

The J gene is TRBJ1-1, the V gene TRBV5-6, with D tentatively TRBD1 (6 bases). The ends were cut back, 0 bases at V and 11 bases at J, with 11 bases in the middle. CDR1 and CDR2 (germline): SGHDT, YYEEEE. CDR3 length: 12 residues. CDR3: CASSLVQGTAFF. CDR3 sequence (DNA): TGTGCCAGCAGCTTGGTCCAGGGGACGGCTTTCTTT.

The chain is built from TRBV5-4 and TRBJ2-5, with 14 bases lining up with TRBD2. The germline CDR1 and CDR2 sequences are SGHNT and YYREEE (reference sequence). This CDR3 is 17 amino acids long. V gave up 5 bases and J gave up 5 bases; unmatched junction bases: 11. The CDR3 spells CASSSKTSGGARETQYF. The CDR3 nucleotides read TGTGCCAGCAGTTCTAAGACTAGCGGGGGGGCCAGGGAGACCCAGTACTTC.

V gene TRBV19 combines with J gene TRBJ1-4; possible D gene TRBD1, 6 bases. The ends were cut back, 4 bases at V and 8 bases at J, with 17 bases in the middle. Germline assignment: CDR1 LNHDA and CDR2 SQIVND (reference sequence). The CDR3 sequence is 15 residues long. CDR3 amino acids: CASSTLEGGREKLFF. The CDR3 DNA is TGTGCCAGTAGTACCCTGGAAGGGGGTCGGGAAAAACTGTTTTTT. Filled out from reference TRBV19 and TRBJ1-4, the complete variable domain reads DGGITQSPKYLFRKEGQNVTLSCEQNLNHDAMYWYRQDPGQGLRLIYYSQIVNDFQKGDIAEGYSVSREKKESFPLTVTSAQKNPTAFYLCASSTLEGGREKLFFGSGTQLSVL.